These T cell receptor beta chains were read from a single sample in a study of OX40 agonist ivuxolimab in advanced cancers. Sequencing was performed with immunoSEQ multiplex PCR; in TCRdb, only in-frame clones are kept and a portion is missing. The top ten hold more than 9.5% of the sample, which has 50,000 or so clones, roughly 86% seen once. The sample consisted of CD4+ or CD8+ T cells sorted from blood, taken in a trial of the OX40 agonist ivuxolimab. The receptors were gathered from an adult with an advanced solid tumor such as melanoma, head and neck, liver or kidney cancer. Both conserved end residues are part of each CDR3. The order of the fields is clone size, D gene, V gene, J gene, CDR3 DNA, CDR3 protein. A D gene is named only where the DNA matches it firmly. Clone size appears in some rows only: once, few, many, or a class for an expanded clone.

clone size: .; D gene: .; V gene: TRBV7-3; J gene: TRBJ2-5; CDR3 DNA: TGTGCCAGCAGCTTAGTTGGGGGGCAAGAGACCCAGTACTTC; CDR3 protein: CASSLVGGQETQYF
clone size: .; D gene: .; V gene: TRBV2; J gene: TRBJ1-5; CDR3 DNA: TGTGCCAGCAGTGAAGCGATGCGAGATAGCAATCAGCCCCAGCATTTT; CDR3 protein: CASSEAMRDSNQPQHF
clone size: .; D gene: .; V gene: TRBV4-2; J gene: TRBJ2-1; CDR3 DNA: TGTGCCAGCAGCCACCCCTACAATGAGCAGTTCTTC; CDR3 protein: CASSHPYNEQFF
clone size: few; D gene: .; V gene: TRBV21-1; J gene: TRBJ2-7; CDR3 DNA: TGTGCCAGCAGTAGACGGGGCCTTATCTCCTACGAGCAGTACTTC; CDR3 protein: CASSRRGLISYEQYF
clone size: .; D gene: TRBD1; V gene: TRBV5-6; J gene: TRBJ1-2; CDR3 DNA: TGTGCCAGCAGCGACGGATTGACAGGGGTATATGGCTACACCTTC; CDR3 protein: CASSDGLTGVYGYTF
clone size: .; D gene: TRBD2; V gene: TRBV7-9; J gene: TRBJ2-7; CDR3 DNA: TGTGCCAGCAGCCAAGTTGCTAGCGGGGACTACGAGCAGTACTTC; CDR3 protein: CASSQVASGDYEQYF
clone size: .; D gene: .; V gene: TRBV9; J gene: TRBJ2-2; CDR3 DNA: TGTGCCAGCAGCGACAGGCAGGGGAACACCGGGGAGCTGTTTTTT; CDR3 protein: CASSDRQGNTGELFF
clone size: few; D gene: TRBD1; V gene: TRBV25-1; J gene: TRBJ2-1; CDR3 DNA: TGTGCCAGCAGTGAGAAGATAAGGACAGGGGTATACAATGAGCAGTTCTTC; CDR3 protein: CASSEKIRTGVYNEQFF
clone size: .; D gene: .; V gene: TRBV5-6; J gene: TRBJ2-3; CDR3 DNA: TGTGCCAGCAGCTTGGCAAGTGATACGCAGTATTTT; CDR3 protein: CASSLASDTQYF
clone size: few; D gene: .; V gene: TRBV19; J gene: TRBJ1-1; CDR3 DNA: TGTGCTAGCAGCCGAATGAACACTGAAGCTTTCTTT; CDR3 protein: CASSRMNTEAFF
clone size: .; D gene: TRBD1; V gene: TRBV7-9; J gene: TRBJ1-2; CDR3 DNA: TGTGCCAGCAGCTCAGGACAGGTTAACTATGGCTACACCTTC; CDR3 protein: CASSSGQVNYGYTF
clone size: .; D gene: .; V gene: TRBV5-5; J gene: TRBJ1-2; CDR3 DNA: TGTGCCAGCAGCTTGTCGGAAAACTATGGCTACACCTTC; CDR3 protein: CASSLSENYGYTF
clone size: .; D gene: .; V gene: TRBV27; J gene: TRBJ1-1; CDR3 DNA: TGTGCCAGCAGTTTAATGGTCGGACAGAACACTGAAGCTTTCTTT; CDR3 protein: CASSLMVGQNTEAFF
clone size: .; D gene: TRBD2; V gene: TRBV18; J gene: TRBJ2-1; CDR3 DNA: TGTGCCAGCTCACCACCGGGGAGGGCATCTTTTGATGAGCAGTTCTTC; CDR3 protein: CASSPPGRASFDEQFF
clone size: .; D gene: .; V gene: TRBV5-1; J gene: TRBJ1-1; CDR3 DNA: TGTGCCAGCAGCTCGGCATTGAACACTGAAGCTTTCTTT; CDR3 protein: CASSSALNTEAFF
clone size: .; D gene: .; V gene: TRBV6-1; J gene: TRBJ2-2; CDR3 DNA: TGTGCCAGCCTCCAGGCTGGGGGCACCGGGGAGCTGTTTTTT; CDR3 protein: CASLQAGGTGELFF
clone size: .; D gene: TRBD1; V gene: TRBV9; J gene: TRBJ2-7; CDR3 DNA: TGTGCCAGCAGCGTAGGAGAGGGGGCCTCCTACGAGCAGTACTTC; CDR3 protein: CASSVGEGASYEQYF
clone size: .; D gene: .; V gene: TRBV7-2; J gene: TRBJ2-5; CDR3 DNA: TGTGCCAGCAAGGAGGGGGAGCAAGAGACCCAGTACTTC; CDR3 protein: CASKEGEQETQYF
clone size: .; D gene: TRBD1; V gene: TRBV11-2; J gene: TRBJ1-1; CDR3 DNA: TGTGCCAGCAGCACGGACAGGGCGGAAGCTTTCTTT; CDR3 protein: CASSTDRAEAFF
clone size: once; D gene: .; V gene: TRBV27; J gene: TRBJ2-2; CDR3 DNA: TGTGCCAGCAGTTTTGTCTGGGGGGGCTCGAACACCGGGGAGCTGTTTTTT; CDR3 protein: CASSFVWGGSNTGELFF
clone size: many; D gene: .; V gene: TRBV7-9; J gene: TRBJ2-2; CDR3 DNA: TGTGCCAGCAGCCCTAACACCGGGGAGCTGTTTTTT; CDR3 protein: CASSPNTGELFF
clone size: .; D gene: .; V gene: TRBV7-6; J gene: TRBJ2-7; CDR3 DNA: TGTGCCAGCAGCCCGGGGTGGGGCTACGAGCAGTACTTC; CDR3 protein: CASSPGWGYEQYF
clone size: .; D gene: TRBD1; V gene: TRBV5-8; J gene: TRBJ1-2; CDR3 DNA: TGTGCCAGCAGCCCAGACAGGGAGGGTTATGGCTACACCTTC; CDR3 protein: CASSPDREGYGYTF
clone size: .; D gene: .; V gene: TRBV7-8; J gene: TRBJ2-1; CDR3 DNA: TGTGCCAGCAGCTTAGCAGCTAGTGGGGGGTACAATGAGCAGTTCTTC; CDR3 protein: CASSLAASGGYNEQFF
clone size: .; D gene: .; V gene: TRBV7-2; J gene: TRBJ2-3; CDR3 DNA: TGTGCCAGCAGGTTACTCGGGGGAATTGGAGGAGTCCCAACAGATACGCAGTATTTT; CDR3 protein: CASRLLGGIGGVPTDTQYF
clone size: .; D gene: TRBD2; V gene: TRBV7-3; J gene: TRBJ2-7; CDR3 DNA: TGTGCCAGCAGCCCCGGGGGGGGTATGGGCGAGCAGTACTTC; CDR3 protein: CASSPGGGMGEQYF
clone size: .; D gene: TRBD2; V gene: TRBV6-5; J gene: TRBJ2-1; CDR3 DNA: TGTGCCAGCACCGGACTAGTGGGGGACAATGAGCAGTTCTTC; CDR3 protein: CASTGLVGDNEQFF
clone size: .; D gene: TRBD1; V gene: TRBV7-9; J gene: TRBJ2-7; CDR3 DNA: TGTGCCAGCAGCAGAGGGACAGTTGCCTACGAGCAGTACTTC; CDR3 protein: CASSRGTVAYEQYF
clone size: .; D gene: .; V gene: TRBV28; J gene: TRBJ2-5; CDR3 DNA: TGTGCCAGCAGTTTAGAGGGGGTCTATGGGGAGACCCAGTACTTC; CDR3 protein: CASSLEGVYGETQYF
clone size: .; D gene: .; V gene: TRBV27; J gene: TRBJ1-2; CDR3 DNA: TGTGCCAGCGCGTCCGGACAGTTGTATGGCTACACCTTC; CDR3 protein: CASASGQLYGYTF
clone size: .; D gene: TRBD1; V gene: TRBV4-1; J gene: TRBJ1-3; CDR3 DNA: TGCGCCAGCAGCCGTGGGACAGGCGAAGGAAACACCATATATTTT; CDR3 protein: CASSRGTGEGNTIYF
clone size: .; D gene: .; V gene: TRBV10-1; J gene: TRBJ2-3; CDR3 DNA: TGCGCCAGCAGTGGTGCCTCTAGCACAGATACGCAGTATTTT; CDR3 protein: CASSGASSTDTQYF
clone size: .; D gene: .; V gene: TRBV27; J gene: TRBJ2-1; CDR3 DNA: TGTGCCAGCAGTGGACTCGGATCGGGTGAGCAGTTCTTC; CDR3 protein: CASSGLGSGEQFF
clone size: .; D gene: .; V gene: TRBV20-1; J gene: TRBJ1-4; CDR3 DNA: TGCAGTGCTAGCCGGGGTGAAAAACTGTTTTTT; CDR3 protein: CSASRGEKLFF
clone size: few; D gene: .; V gene: TRBV14; J gene: TRBJ1-1; CDR3 DNA: TGTGCCAGCAGCCAAGATAGGCGCGGGACTGAAGCTTTCTTT; CDR3 protein: CASSQDRRGTEAFF
clone size: .; D gene: .; V gene: TRBV2; J gene: TRBJ1-3; CDR3 DNA: TGTGCCAGCGACGGCAACTCTGGAAACACCATATATTTT; CDR3 protein: CASDGNSGNTIYF
clone size: few; D gene: TRBD2; V gene: TRBV11-1; J gene: TRBJ2-7; CDR3 DNA: TGTGCCAGCAGCTTAGTCGGGAGGGGTTACGAGCAGTACTTC; CDR3 protein: CASSLVGRGYEQYF
clone size: .; D gene: .; V gene: TRBV2; J gene: TRBJ1-2; CDR3 DNA: TGTGCCAGAGACGAAGCTAACTATGGCTACACCTTC; CDR3 protein: CARDEANYGYTF
clone size: .; D gene: .; V gene: TRBV2; J gene: TRBJ2-5; CDR3 DNA: TGTGCCAGCACCCCGACAGGCAGAGAGACCCAGTACTTC; CDR3 protein: CASTPTGRETQYF
clone size: .; D gene: .; V gene: TRBV6-1; J gene: TRBJ2-2; CDR3 DNA: TGTGCCACCCTATCGGACAGACCGAACACCGGGGAGCTGTTTTTT; CDR3 protein: CATLSDRPNTGELFF
clone size: .; D gene: .; V gene: TRBV5-4; J gene: TRBJ1-1; CDR3 DNA: TGTGCCAGCAGCCGAACAGCGTTTTTCATGAACACTGAAGCTTTCTTT; CDR3 protein: CASSRTAFFMNTEAFF
clone size: .; D gene: .; V gene: TRBV19; J gene: TRBJ1-1; CDR3 DNA: TGTGCCAGTAGTATAGACCCCGAAACTGATCTGAACACTGAAGCTTTCTTT; CDR3 protein: CASSIDPETDLNTEAFF
clone size: .; D gene: .; V gene: TRBV7-6; J gene: TRBJ2-1; CDR3 DNA: TGTGCCAGCAGCTTACTAGTGGGAAGACCCAATGAGCAGTTCTTC; CDR3 protein: CASSLLVGRPNEQFF
clone size: .; D gene: TRBD1; V gene: TRBV28; J gene: TRBJ1-5; CDR3 DNA: TGTGCCAGCAGTTCCGGGACAGGGAGTTTTTATAATCAGCCCCAGCATTTT; CDR3 protein: CASSSGTGSFYNQPQHF
clone size: .; D gene: TRBD1; V gene: TRBV11-3; J gene: TRBJ1-5; CDR3 DNA: TGTGCCAGCAGACGGGACAGGGCTTACAATCAGCCCCAGCATTTT; CDR3 protein: CASRRDRAYNQPQHF
clone size: .; D gene: TRBD1; V gene: TRBV5-5; J gene: TRBJ1-2; CDR3 DNA: TGTGCCAGCAGCTTGGAGGGACAGGGGCGCTATGGCTACACCTTC; CDR3 protein: CASSLEGQGRYGYTF
clone size: .; D gene: TRBD2; V gene: TRBV7-9; J gene: TRBJ2-1; CDR3 DNA: TGTGCCAGCAGACTCGCTACGGGGGGAGTCAATGAGCAGTTCTTC; CDR3 protein: CASRLATGGVNEQFF
clone size: few; D gene: .; V gene: TRBV19; J gene: TRBJ1-3; CDR3 DNA: TGTGCCAGTAGCCCGGACAGAAGCTCTGGAAACACCATATATTTT; CDR3 protein: CASSPDRSSGNTIYF
clone size: .; D gene: .; V gene: TRBV28; J gene: TRBJ2-6; CDR3 DNA: TGTGCCAGCAGCCCGAGGAAAGGGTTAGGCTCTGGGGCCAACGTCCTGACTTTC; CDR3 protein: CASSPRKGLGSGANVLTF
clone size: .; D gene: .; V gene: TRBV7-3; J gene: TRBJ2-7; CDR3 DNA: TGTGCCAGCAGCTTGTATCAGGACTCCTACGAGCAGTACTTC; CDR3 protein: CASSLYQDSYEQYF
clone size: .; D gene: .; V gene: TRBV27; J gene: TRBJ1-1; CDR3 DNA: TGTGCCAGCAGTTTGATAGGGGCCCTCGCTGAAGCTTTCTTT; CDR3 protein: CASSLIGALAEAFF
clone size: .; D gene: .; V gene: TRBV13; J gene: TRBJ2-7; CDR3 DNA: TGTGCCAGCAGCTCTCCCTCTTTATCAAACGAGCAGTACTTC; CDR3 protein: CASSSPSLSNEQYF
clone size: .; D gene: .; V gene: TRBV21-1; J gene: TRBJ2-4; CDR3 DNA: TGTGCCAGCAGGCTCTATGTAGCTACAGCAAACATTCAGTACTTC; CDR3 protein: CASRLYVATANIQYF
clone size: many; D gene: .; V gene: TRBV2; J gene: TRBJ1-1; CDR3 DNA: TGTGCCAGCAGTGTAGGAAAAGCTTTCTTT; CDR3 protein: CASSVGKAFF